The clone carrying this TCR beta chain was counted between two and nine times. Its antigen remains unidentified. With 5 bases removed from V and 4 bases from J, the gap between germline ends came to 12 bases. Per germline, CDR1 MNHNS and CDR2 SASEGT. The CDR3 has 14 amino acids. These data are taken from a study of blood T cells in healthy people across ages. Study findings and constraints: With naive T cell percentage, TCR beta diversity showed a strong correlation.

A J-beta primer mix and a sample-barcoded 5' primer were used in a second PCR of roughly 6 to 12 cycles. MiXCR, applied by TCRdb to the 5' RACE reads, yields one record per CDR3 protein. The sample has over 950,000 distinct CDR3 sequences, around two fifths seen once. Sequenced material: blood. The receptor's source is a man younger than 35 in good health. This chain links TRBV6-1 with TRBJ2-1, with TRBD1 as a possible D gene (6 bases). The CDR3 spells CASSRWDTYNEQFF. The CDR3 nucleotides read TGTGCCAGCAGTCGCTGGGACACTTACAATGAGCAGTTCTTC.